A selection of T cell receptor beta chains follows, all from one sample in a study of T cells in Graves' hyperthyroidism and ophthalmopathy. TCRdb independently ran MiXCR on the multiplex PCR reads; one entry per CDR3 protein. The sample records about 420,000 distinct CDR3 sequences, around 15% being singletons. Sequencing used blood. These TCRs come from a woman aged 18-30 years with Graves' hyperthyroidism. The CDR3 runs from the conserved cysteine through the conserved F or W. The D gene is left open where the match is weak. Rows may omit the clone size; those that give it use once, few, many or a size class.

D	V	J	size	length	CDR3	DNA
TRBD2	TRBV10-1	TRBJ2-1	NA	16	CASSETLAGSYNEQFF	TGCGCCAGCAGTGAAACACTAGCGGGATCATACAATGAGCAGTTCTTC
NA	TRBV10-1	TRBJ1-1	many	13	CASRFSRDTEAFF	TGCGCCAGCAGGTTCTCCAGGGACACTGAAGCTTTCTTT
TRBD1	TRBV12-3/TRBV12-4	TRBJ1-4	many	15	CASSARTGSNEKLFF	TGTGCCAGCAGTGCCCGGACAGGGTCTAATGAAAAACTGTTTTTT
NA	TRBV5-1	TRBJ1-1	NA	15	CASSLARGSGTEAFF	TGCGCCAGCAGCTTGGCCAGGGGAAGTGGGACTGAAGCTTTCTTT
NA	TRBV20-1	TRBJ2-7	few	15	CSARDPRRELYEQYF	TGCAGTGCTAGAGATCCGAGAAGGGAGCTCTACGAGCAGTACTTC
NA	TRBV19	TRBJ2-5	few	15	CASSIGRTVGETQYF	TGTGCCAGTAGTATAGGGCGAACAGTAGGGGAGACCCAGTACTTC
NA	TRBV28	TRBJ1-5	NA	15	CASQSPTGSNQPQHF	TGTGCCAGCCAATCCCCGACCGGTAGCAATCAGCCCCAGCATTTT
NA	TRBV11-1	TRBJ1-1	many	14	CASSPWFEATEAFF	TGTGCCAGCAGCCCCTGGTTCGAGGCGACTGAAGCTTTCTTT
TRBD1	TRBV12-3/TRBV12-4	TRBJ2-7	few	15	CASSPGTGKRWEKYF	TGTGCCAGCAGCCCCGGGACAGGGAAACGTTGGGAGAAGTACTTC
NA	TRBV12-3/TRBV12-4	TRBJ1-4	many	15	CASSSRGAGDEKLFF	TGTGCCAGCAGCTCCCGCGGGGCAGGAGATGAAAAACTGTTTTTT
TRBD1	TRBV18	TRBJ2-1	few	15	CASSLDRGEYNEQFF	TGTGCCAGCTCGTTGGACAGGGGAGAGTACAATGAGCAGTTCTTC
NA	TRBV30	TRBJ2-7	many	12	CVSSGTSYEQYF	TGTGTCAGTTCGGGGACTTCCTACGAGCAGTACTTC
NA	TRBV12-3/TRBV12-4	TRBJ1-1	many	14	CASTPQWDFREAFF	TGTGCCAGCACCCCCCAATGGGACTTCCGTGAAGCTTTCTTT
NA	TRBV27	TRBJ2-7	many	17	CASSLGAGQTKPYEQYF	TGTGCCAGCAGTCTAGGAGCCGGACAGACAAAACCCTACGAGCAGTACTTC
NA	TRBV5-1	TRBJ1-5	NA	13	CASSLDQNQPQHF	TGCGCCAGCAGCTTGGATCAAAATCAGCCCCAGCATTTT
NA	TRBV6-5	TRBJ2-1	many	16	CASSYSDTWDYNEQFF	TGTGCCAGCAGTTACTCGGACACGTGGGATTACAATGAGCAGTTCTTC
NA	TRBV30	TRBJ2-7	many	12	CAWSVAGIAQYF	TGTGCCTGGAGTGTCGCAGGGATTGCGCAGTACTTC